Listed below are T cell receptor beta chains from one sample, sequenced in a study of blood T cell repertoires in COVID-19. Only in-frame clones appear in the TCRdb table, and some are missing; sequencing was by immunoSEQ multiplex PCR. The table records roughly 100,000 clones, approximately 82% of them present only once. Sequencing was done on a sample of peripheral blood. These receptors all stem from a man aged 60 to 69 with active or convalescent COVID-19. The CDR3 runs from the conserved cysteine through the conserved F or W. The order of the fields is V gene, clone size, CDR3 length, J gene, D gene, CDR3 DNA, CDR3 protein. A D gene is named only where the DNA matches it firmly. Size tells how often a clone was seen (once, few, many) or the class of an expanded clone, and some rows leave it out.

TRBV3-1/TRBV3-2,.,15,TRBJ2-3,TRBD2,TGTGCCAGCAGCCAACTTCCTGAGACTAGCGGCTATCGGTATTTT,CASSQLPETSGYRYF
TRBV6-5,.,13,TRBJ1-1,.,TGTGCCAGCAGCGTAGGGGGTATGGATGGCGCTTTCTTT,CASSVGGMDGAFF
TRBV4-2,.,17,TRBJ2-1,.,TGTGCCAGCAGCCAAGGGGTTGGGCTGGGAGGCCACAATGAGCAGTTCTTC,CASSQGVGLGGHNEQFF
TRBV6-1,.,14,TRBJ1-5,TRBD1,TGTGCCAGCAGTGAGTCAGGGGGAAGTCAGCCCCAGCATTTT,CASSESGGSQPQHF
TRBV5-1,.,13,TRBJ2-1,TRBD1,TGCGCCAGCAGTCCCCCGTCGGGGACAGGGCAGTTCTTC,CASSPPSGTGQFF
TRBV19,.,12,TRBJ2-3,.,TGTGCCAGTAGCTCCCCCGGGAATACGCAGTATTTT,CASSSPGNTQYF
TRBV29-1,.,14,TRBJ1-2,TRBD1,TGCAGCGTCGTCCCGGGACAGGGTAACTATGGCTACACCTTC,CSVVPGQGNYGYTF
TRBV7-2,.,12,TRBJ1-2,.,TGTGCCAGCAGCTTAACCAGGGCAGGCTACACCTTC,CASSLTRAGYTF
TRBV13,few,14,TRBJ2-3,TRBD2,TGTGCCAGCAGCTCAGAGCGGGAGACAGATACGCAGTATTTT,CASSSERETDTQYF
TRBV29-1,.,13,TRBJ1-1,.,TGCAGCGTTGATGACAGACCTAGAACTGAAGCTTTCTTT,CSVDDRPRTEAFF
TRBV29-1,.,14,TRBJ1-4,.,TGCAGCGTGGCTGAGGGCAGGGGAAATGAAAAACTGTTTTTT,CSVAEGRGNEKLFF
TRBV5-1,.,15,TRBJ1-1,.,TGCGCCAGCAAGACCTCCGGGACATGGAACACTGAAGCTTTCTTT,CASKTSGTWNTEAFF
TRBV24-1,.,15,TRBJ2-2,TRBD1,TGTGCCACCAGGGACAGGGCGGGGAACACCGGGGAGCTGTTTTTT,CATRDRAGNTGELFF
TRBV5-5,.,16,TRBJ2-6,.,TGTGCCAGCAGCTTTCGGGTCTTCTCTGGGGCCAACGTCCTGACTTTC,CASSFRVFSGANVLTF
TRBV29-1,.,16,TRBJ2-3,TRBD2,TGCAGCGTTGAAGGATGGCGACTAGCGGGACCCGATACGCAGTATTTT,CSVEGWRLAGPDTQYF
TRBV29-1,.,17,TRBJ2-3,.,TGCAGCGTTGAAGGTTCGGCGAGCGACTCTAGCACAGATACGCAGTATTTT,CSVEGSASDSSTDTQYF
TRBV7-9,.,16,TRBJ1-2,.,TGTGCCAGCAGCCCCCACGGGGAGGATCTGATTCTCGGCTACACCTTC,CASSPHGEDLILGYTF
TRBV7-8,.,18,TRBJ2-2,TRBD2,TGTGCCAGCAGCTTAGAGGCGCGGACTAGCGGCCTGGCCGGGGAGCTGTTTTTT,CASSLEARTSGLAGELFF
TRBV20-1,.,11,TRBJ1-1,TRBD1,TGCAGTGCTCGCCGACAGGGGAGAGCTTTCTTT,CSARRQGRAFF
TRBV4-1,.,16,TRBJ2-7,TRBD2,TGCGCCAGCAGCCAAGTATCGGCGGGAGAAGGGTACGAGCAGTACTTC,CASSQVSAGEGYEQYF
TRBV14,.,18,TRBJ2-3,TRBD2,TGTGCCAGCAGCCAAGATGAAAGGCGGGAGGCCCCCACAGATACGCAGTATTTT,CASSQDERREAPTDTQYF
TRBV5-4,.,15,TRBJ2-2,.,TGTGCCAGCAGCCCTGGCGGGGTGAACACCGGGGAGCTGTTTTTT,CASSPGGVNTGELFF
TRBV27,.,13,TRBJ1-4,TRBD1,TGTGCCACCTCGGACAGGGTGAGTGAAAAACTGTTTTTT,CATSDRVSEKLFF
TRBV7-2,.,15,TRBJ2-1,TRBD1,TGTGCCAGCAGCCGGGACAGGGGCTCCTACAATGAGCAGTTCTTC,CASSRDRGSYNEQFF
TRBV7-3,.,15,TRBJ2-1,TRBD2,TGTGCCAGCAGCTTAATAAGCGGGAGGGCCGGTGAGCAGTTCTTC,CASSLISGRAGEQFF
TRBV5-1,.,13,TRBJ1-2,.,TGCGCCAGCGGCCGGACAGATAACTATGGCTACACCTTC,CASGRTDNYGYTF
TRBV27,once,13,TRBJ1-1,.,TGTGCCAGCACAGATCTTTTGAACACTGAAGCTTTCTTT,CASTDLLNTEAFF
TRBV29-1,.,15,TRBJ2-5,.,TGCAGCGTTGCGCAGGGTAGGGGAGGTGAAGAGACCCAGTACTTC,CSVAQGRGGEETQYF
TRBV20-1,.,14,TRBJ2-7,.,TGCAGTGCTAGTGACGGGAGTTCGCCCTACGAGCAGTACTTC,CSASDGSSPYEQYF
TRBV15,few,15,TRBJ2-1,.,TGTGCCACCGCACCCCGGCAGGGGGGTCACAATGAGCAGTTCTTC,CATAPRQGGHNEQFF
TRBV28,.,15,TRBJ1-2,.,TGTGCCAGCGGTACCCCAGAGGGTGGCCACTATGGCTACACCTTC,CASGTPEGGHYGYTF